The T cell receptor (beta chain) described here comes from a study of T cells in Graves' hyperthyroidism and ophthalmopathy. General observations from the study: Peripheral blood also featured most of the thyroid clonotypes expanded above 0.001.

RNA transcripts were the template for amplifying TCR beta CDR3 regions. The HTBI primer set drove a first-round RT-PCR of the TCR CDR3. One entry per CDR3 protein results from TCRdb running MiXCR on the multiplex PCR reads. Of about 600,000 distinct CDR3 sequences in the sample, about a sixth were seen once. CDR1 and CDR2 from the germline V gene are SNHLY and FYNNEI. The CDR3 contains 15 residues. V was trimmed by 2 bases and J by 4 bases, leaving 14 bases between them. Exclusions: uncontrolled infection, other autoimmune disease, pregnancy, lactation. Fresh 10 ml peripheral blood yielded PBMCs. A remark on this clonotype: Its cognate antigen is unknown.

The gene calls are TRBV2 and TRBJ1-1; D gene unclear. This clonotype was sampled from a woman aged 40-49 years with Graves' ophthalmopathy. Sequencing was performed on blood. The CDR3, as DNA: TGTGCCAGCAGTGAATTGGCTGGGGAAATCACTGAAGCTTTCTTT. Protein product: CASSELAGEITEAFF.